This T cell receptor beta chain was identified during a study of blood T cell repertoires in COVID-19. About the study: The United States, Italy and Spain were the sources of the acute and convalescent COVID-19 samples. Sample material is recorded as cDNA or gDNA derived from T cells, B-cell-depleted T cells, or PBMCs.

Using immunoSEQ multiplex PCR, the repertoire was profiled, and TCRdb retains in-frame clones only, with some absent. The profile shows 56,000 or so clones, about nine tenths of them singletons. The CDR3 contains 15 residues. V shed 5 bases and J 1 base; nucleotides not matched to a gene: 7. CDR1 is SGHAT, CDR2 FQNNGV, per germline. This clonotype originated in a man aged 50 to 60 with active COVID-19. The chain carries TRBV11-2 and TRBJ2-7, with TRBD1 matching 8 bases. Sample: peripheral blood. CDR3 residues: CASSTGTGDSYEQYF. As DNA, the CDR3 is TGTGCCAGCAGCACTGGGACAGGCGATTCCTACGAGCAGTACTTC.